This T cell receptor beta chain was identified in a study of cytomegalovirus exposure and HLA in healthy donors. About the study: From donors who were HLA-typed, an early data release held around 80 million unique TCRs. General observations from the study: In a later analysis, TCR beta V- and J-gene trimming showed a link to a missense DCLRE1C variant. Analyses of presence/absence relied on an assumption of roughly uniform sequencing depth across donors. A later analysis by the authors found several of the most significant clusters apparently linked to common viral pathogens.

The PCR made use of 60 Vbeta and 13 Jbeta primers. Some clones are missing from TCRdb's copy, which holds only in-frame ones; the method was immunoSEQ multiplex PCR. The table shows roughly 80,000 clones, with about 88% occurring only once. Germline CDR1 is SGHNT and CDR2 is YYREEE (reference sequence). Between the trimmed V and J ends, which lost 1 base and 3 bases, there was a span of 5 bases. This CDR3 is built from 13 residues. Worth noting for this clone: The antigen is not known.

The sequencing input was PBMCs. The clonotype originates from a woman in her 50s in good health and CMV-seronegative. The chain uses TRBV5-4 and TRBJ1-3; D perhaps matches TRBD1 (5 bases). The CDR3 coding sequence is TGTGCCAGCAGCTTGCAGGGTGGAAACACCATATATTTT. Protein: CASSLQGGNTIYF. Supplemented by reference TRBV5-4 and TRBJ1-3, the full variable domain reads ETGVTQSPTHLIKTRGQQVTLRCSSQSGHNTVSWYQQALGQGPQFIFQYYREEENGRGNFPPRFSGLQFPNYSSELNVNALELDDSALYLCASSLQGGNTIYFGEGSWLTVV.